Sequencing of this T cell receptor (beta chain) was carried out in a study of OX40 agonist ivuxolimab in advanced cancers. On the study more broadly: The dose of intravenous ivuxolimab that patients received every 2 weeks ranged from 0.01 to 10 mg/kg. Dose-escalation patients suffered from hepatocellular carcinoma, melanoma, renal cell or head and neck cancer.

Assay used: immunoSEQ multiplex PCR; TCRdb lists only in-frame clones, some missing. The sample records tens of thousands of clones, around 89% being singletons. Study results and limitations: Low normalized T-cell clonal expansion was additionally recorded for some nonresponders.

On this clone itself: Its antigen is currently unknown.

The CDR3 totals 15 residues. Trimming left V 0 bases short and J 5 bases short, with 13 bases between. Per the germline V gene, CDR1 is SGHDN and CDR2 is FVKESK. Blood was sampled at baseline, cycle 4 day 1, and cycle 7 day 1. The source was CD4+ or CD8+ T cells sorted from blood, collected in a trial of the OX40 agonist ivuxolimab. The TCR originated in an adult with an advanced solid tumor such as melanoma, head and neck, liver or kidney cancer. V usage is TRBV14 and J usage is TRBJ2-5; D perhaps matches TRBD2 (6 bases). CDR3 loop: CASSQDSGGVETQYF. The CDR3, as DNA: TGTGCCAGCAGCCAAGATTCCGGGGGAGTGGAGACCCAGTACTTC.